This T cell receptor beta chain was recovered during a study of human CD4 T cells and Enterobacteriaceae. The CDR3 has 15 amino acids. V shed 2 bases and J shed 5 bases, with 16 bases lying between them. Germline V CDR1 and CDR2: SGHRS, YFSETQ. Memory CD4+ T cells were sorted as all CD4+ cells except CD45RA+CCR7+CD95- naive cells, over 95% pure. Data came from immunoSEQ multiplex PCR; TCRdb stores just in-frame clones and leaves some out. The table shows 25,000 to 30,000 clones, with almost 85% occurring only once. This receptor was taken from a human donor in good health. This chain uses TRBV5-1 with TRBJ2-5, with a possible D match to TRBD2 (6 bases). Sequenced material: memory CD4+ T cells from blood. CDR3 DNA: TGCGCCAGCAGCTTCATCGGGAGTAAGGTCGAGACCCAGTACTTC. Translated: CASSFIGSKVETQYF.